This TCR beta chain appears in the sequencing data of a study of shared clonotypes between healthy human individuals. Findings and caveats of the study: Limited genetic and exposure-history diversity came from having few donors. In this cohort, only blood was sampled, and tissue repertoires likely differ.

Trimming shortened V by 2 bases and J by 0 bases, and 14 bases separated the two germline ends. Germline lookup yields CDR1 MDHEN and CDR2 SYDVKM. The CDR3 covers 18 residues. Into CD45RA+ naive and CD45RA-negative memory subsets, the CD4+ cells were split. About this clone itself: Its antigen is unidentified.

Data came from immunoSEQ multiplex PCR; TCRdb stores just in-frame clones and leaves some out. The sample holds about 1 million clones, about 70% seen once. What was sequenced was memory CD4+ T cells sorted from blood. Described subset: CD45RA-negative fraction. This chain connects TRBV28 to TRBJ2-6; weak D call: TRBD2 (6 bases). The clonotype comes from a man younger than 35 in good health. This chain's CDR3 is CASSLPGLLSSGANVLTF. CDR3 nucleotide sequence: TGTGCCAGCAGTTTACCGGGACTTCTGAGCTCTGGGGCCAACGTCCTGACTTTC. The whole variable domain, filled in from reference TRBV28 and TRBJ2-6, reads DVKVTQSSRYLVKRTGEKVFLECVQDMDHENMFWYRQDPGLGLRLIYFSYDVKMKEKGDIPEGYSVSREKKERFSLILESASTNQTSMYLCASSLPGLLSSGANVLTFGAGSRLTVL.